The source of this T cell receptor beta chain is a study of T cell changes during pregnancy in multiple sclerosis. This CDR3 comprises 14 residues. Germline lookup yields CDR1 MNHEY and CDR2 SMNVEV (reference sequence). The V gene end was trimmed by 8 bases and the J gene end by 0 bases; junction bases not matched to a gene: 6. The protocol was immunoSEQ multiplex PCR, while the TCRdb copy is restricted to in-frame clones and leaves out a portion. The sample lists more than 20,000 clones, more than 75% occurring once. This sequence was found in a female donor in good health, enrolled as a control in a pregnancy study. The V and J genes are TRBV27 and TRBJ2-7; 8 nucleotides match TRBD2. The source was CD8+ T cells from peripheral blood mononuclear cells, collected in the third trimester of pregnancy. The DNA of the CDR3 is TGTGCCAGCGGCTTTAGCGGGGCCTCCTACGAGCAGTACTTC. Residues: CASGFSGASYEQYF.